This is a list of T cell receptor beta chains from one sample in a study of shared clonotypes between healthy human individuals. Clones were read by immunoSEQ multiplex PCR, and TCRdb kept only the in-frame ones, dropping some. The sample records roughly 520,000 clones, approximately 95% being singletons. Source material: naive CD4+ T cells sorted from blood. Receptors originate from a woman aged 30 to 39 in good health. Both conserved end residues are part of each CDR3. A D gene is named only where the DNA matches it firmly. The size of a clone is reported for some rows only, either as once, few or many, or as a class for expanded clones.

cdr3_length	clone_size	v_call	j_call	d_call	cdr3_nt	cdr3_aa
14	-	TRBV6-1	TRBJ1-1	-	TGTGCCAGCAGTGTTAACAGGAAGAACACTGAAGCTTTCTTT	CASSVNRKNTEAFF
15	once	TRBV11-2	TRBJ2-7	TRBD2	TGTGCCAGCAGCTTGGGACTAGCGGGAGAGTACGAGCAGTACTTC	CASSLGLAGEYEQYF
16	-	TRBV11-2	TRBJ2-7	-	TGTGCCAGCAGCCAACGGAGCAGGGAGTTCTCCTACGAGCAGTACTTC	CASSQRSREFSYEQYF
16	-	TRBV28	TRBJ2-1	TRBD2	TGTGCCAGCAGTGTGAGCGGGAGGGGTGGGTACAATGAGCAGTTCTTC	CASSVSGRGGYNEQFF
15	-	TRBV28	TRBJ1-6	TRBD1	TGTGCCAGCAGTGAACACGGCAGGGGGCTGTCACCCCTCCACTTT	CASSEHGRGLSPLHF
14	once	TRBV5-6	TRBJ1-4	-	TGTGCCAGCAGAATAAGGGGGGGCAGTGAAAAACTGTTTTTT	CASRIRGGSEKLFF
13	-	TRBV5-1	TRBJ1-2	-	TGCGCCAGCAGCTTTGGAAGCGGAGGGGGCTACACCTTC	CASSFGSGGGYTF
14	-	TRBV11-1	TRBJ1-1	-	TGTGCCAGCAGCCTTCGCAGGGCTAACACTGAAGCTTTCTTT	CASSLRRANTEAFF
11	-	TRBV29-1	TRBJ2-7	-	TGCAGCGCCCGGGACTCCTACGAGCAGTACTTC	CSARDSYEQYF
16	-	TRBV7-2	TRBJ2-1	TRBD2	TGTGCCAGCAGCTTAGTACCGAGCGGGGGTCCCCATGAGCAGTTCTTC	CASSLVPSGGPHEQFF
14	-	TRBV5-1	TRBJ2-7	TRBD2	TGCGCCAGCACTATAGCGGGAGAGGGCAACGAGCAGTACTTC	CASTIAGEGNEQYF
15	-	TRBV7-9	TRBJ2-7	TRBD1	TGTGCCAGCAGCGCGACATGGGACAGGGGCTACGAGCAGTACTTC	CASSATWDRGYEQYF
15	-	TRBV9	TRBJ2-3	TRBD2	TGTGCCAGCAGCGTAGCGGGAGGGCGGAGAAATACGCAGTATTTT	CASSVAGGRRNTQYF
14	-	TRBV6-5	TRBJ2-3	-	TGTGCCAGCAGTTATATAGGGAGCACAGATACGCAGTATTTT	CASSYIGSTDTQYF
14	-	TRBV12-2	TRBJ2-7	-	TGTGCAAGTCGTACCCGGACTGGATCCTACGAGCAGTACTTC	CASRTRTGSYEQYF
12	-	TRBV28	TRBJ2-5	-	TGTGCCAGCAGTTTACTCCAAGAGACCCAGTACTTC	CASSLLQETQYF
14	-	TRBV9	TRBJ2-5	TRBD1	TGTGCCAGCAGCGTAGGAAGGGGGCTAGAGACCCAGTACTTC	CASSVGRGLETQYF
19	-	TRBV7-9	TRBJ1-1	-	TGTGCCAGCAGCTTCGGCCTAGGGGCCCGACAGGCCATGAACACTGAAGCTTTCTTT	CASSFGLGARQAMNTEAFF
18	once	TRBV30	TRBJ1-5	-	TGTGCCTGGAGTGTACCAGGCAGGGTAGATGGTAACAATCAGCCCCAGCATTTT	CAWSVPGRVDGNNQPQHF
14	-	TRBV4-1	TRBJ2-5	-	TGCGCCAGCAGCCAAACGGGACGGCAAGAGACCCAGTACTTC	CASSQTGRQETQYF
16	-	TRBV11-2	TRBJ2-7	-	TGTGCCAGCAGCTCCCCCGCGGACCCGATCTCGTATGAGCAGTACTTC	CASSSPADPISYEQYF
13	-	TRBV30	TRBJ1-6	-	TGTGCCTGTTCTAGGGTATTAGATTCACCCCTCCACTTT	CACSRVLDSPLHF
15	-	TRBV27	TRBJ2-2	TRBD1	TGTGCCAGCAGCCCGACAGGGGGCTACACCGGGGAGCTGTTTTTT	CASSPTGGYTGELFF
15	once	TRBV6-1	TRBJ1-3	-	TGTGCCAGCATCTTAACAGGGAACTCTGGAAACACCATATATTTT	CASILTGNSGNTIYF
14	-	TRBV5-1	TRBJ1-4	-	TGCGCCAGCAGCTCAGGGGTGCTGAATGAAAAACTGTTTTTT	CASSSGVLNEKLFF
15	-	TRBV19	TRBJ1-5	TRBD1	TGTGCCAGTAGCCCCTGGGACAGGGTAAATCAGCCCCAGCATTTT	CASSPWDRVNQPQHF
12	-	TRBV5-6	TRBJ1-2	-	TGTGCCAGCAGCTCCGGGGAATATGGCTACACCTTC	CASSSGEYGYTF
14	once	TRBV7-9	TRBJ2-2	-	TGTGCCAGCAGCCCGGTCGGGAACACCGGGGAGCTGTTTTTT	CASSPVGNTGELFF
12	once	TRBV5-1	TRBJ2-7	-	TGCGCCAGCAGCTTGTTGTTGGACGAGCAGTACTTC	CASSLLLDEQYF